These T cell receptor beta chains were read from a single sample in a study of cytomegalovirus exposure and HLA in healthy donors. Generated by immunoSEQ multiplex PCR, the TCRdb table keeps only in-frame clones and is missing some. The sample lists 150,000 to 200,000 clones, around 80% occurring once. Sequencing was carried out using PBMCs. All receptors come from a woman between 45 and 65 years old in good health and CMV-seronegative. CDR3s include the opening cysteine and the closing phenylalanine or tryptophan.

CDR3aa: CASSRPGQGWSYEQYF; v_gene: TRBV5-8; j_gene: TRBJ2-7
CDR3aa: CASSQGFDRAGNEQFF; v_gene: TRBV4-3; j_gene: TRBJ2-1
CDR3aa: CASSELAGDLLYEQYF; v_gene: TRBV2; j_gene: TRBJ2-7
CDR3aa: CASSITVGREKLFF; v_gene: TRBV7-9; j_gene: TRBJ1-4
CDR3aa: CASSPMGRSSNQPQHF; v_gene: TRBV28; j_gene: TRBJ1-5
CDR3aa: CASSQQGMRNSPLHF; v_gene: TRBV27; j_gene: TRBJ1-6
CDR3aa: CASSQPPGVMNTEAFF; v_gene: TRBV4-1; j_gene: TRBJ1-1
CDR3aa: CASSQLIGNEQFF; v_gene: TRBV4-1; j_gene: TRBJ2-1
CDR3aa: CASSPPGQTATNEKLFF; v_gene: TRBV18; j_gene: TRBJ1-4
CDR3aa: CASSSSASSYNEQFF; v_gene: TRBV5-4; j_gene: TRBJ2-1
CDR3aa: CASSPTGGGETQYF; v_gene: TRBV7-3; j_gene: TRBJ2-5
CDR3aa: CASSISGQNNEQFF; v_gene: TRBV9; j_gene: TRBJ2-1
CDR3aa: CASSRPEGGYTF; v_gene: TRBV4-2; j_gene: TRBJ1-2
CDR3aa: CASSRGQRTPQETQYF; v_gene: TRBV19; j_gene: TRBJ2-5
CDR3aa: CASSLYGQGYEQYF; v_gene: TRBV28; j_gene: TRBJ2-7
CDR3aa: CASSEGGQGHEQYF; v_gene: TRBV10-2; j_gene: TRBJ2-7
CDR3aa: CASSLGRDPDQPQHF; v_gene: TRBV7-2; j_gene: TRBJ1-5
CDR3aa: CASSALQGRPQHF; v_gene: TRBV7-2; j_gene: TRBJ1-5
CDR3aa: CSVRLATNEKLFF; v_gene: TRBV29-1; j_gene: TRBJ1-4
CDR3aa: CASKALAVSQETQYF; v_gene: TRBV2; j_gene: TRBJ2-5
CDR3aa: CASSVDPDSNQPQHF; v_gene: TRBV9; j_gene: TRBJ1-5
CDR3aa: CSSSVGTASNQPQHF; v_gene: TRBV7-9; j_gene: TRBJ1-5
CDR3aa: CASRQGALAKNIQYF; v_gene: TRBV2; j_gene: TRBJ2-4
CDR3aa: CASSQLQGAVTGELFF; v_gene: TRBV4-3; j_gene: TRBJ2-2
CDR3aa: CSSSLGGHQPQHF; v_gene: TRBV7-9; j_gene: TRBJ1-5
CDR3aa: CASSSPGGGNYGYTF; v_gene: TRBV27; j_gene: TRBJ1-2
CDR3aa: CASTRTGVSGNTIYF; v_gene: TRBV19; j_gene: TRBJ1-3
CDR3aa: CASSLGQGNYGYTF; v_gene: TRBV7-2; j_gene: TRBJ1-2
CDR3aa: CASSHTSGSTDTQYF; v_gene: TRBV4-3; j_gene: TRBJ2-3
CDR3aa: CASSDSRFNEKLFF; v_gene: TRBV25-1; j_gene: TRBJ1-4
CDR3aa: CASSPRGQGTYEQYF; v_gene: TRBV6-1; j_gene: TRBJ2-7
CDR3aa: CASSIGWTNTGELFF; v_gene: TRBV19; j_gene: TRBJ2-2
CDR3aa: CASSLAGDRQYEQYF; v_gene: TRBV7-2; j_gene: TRBJ2-7
CDR3aa: CASSLGQLTNYGYTF; v_gene: TRBV5-6; j_gene: TRBJ1-2
CDR3aa: CASSVGRGSYNEQFF; v_gene: TRBV9; j_gene: TRBJ2-1
CDR3aa: CASSLNGQGSYEQYF; v_gene: TRBV7-2; j_gene: TRBJ2-7
CDR3aa: CASSVAGTSGGSDTQYF; v_gene: TRBV9; j_gene: TRBJ2-3
CDR3aa: CASSSRRDRGTDTQYF; v_gene: TRBV11-2; j_gene: TRBJ2-3
CDR3aa: CASSESSAGGRNEQFF; v_gene: TRBV10-1; j_gene: TRBJ2-1
CDR3aa: CASSQVLGRERYNEQFF; v_gene: TRBV4-1; j_gene: TRBJ2-1
CDR3aa: CASSLERGQPQHF; v_gene: TRBV7-6; j_gene: TRBJ1-5
CDR3aa: CASSFGRTGRPYEQYF; v_gene: TRBV7-2; j_gene: TRBJ2-7
CDR3aa: CASSYYRDYGYTF; v_gene: TRBV6-6; j_gene: TRBJ1-2
CDR3aa: CASSEAWAVNSNQPQHF; v_gene: TRBV2; j_gene: TRBJ1-5
CDR3aa: CASSRRLGGMNTEAFF; v_gene: TRBV18; j_gene: TRBJ1-1
CDR3aa: CASSLTGLAGEIAYEQYF; v_gene: TRBV27; j_gene: TRBJ2-7
CDR3aa: CASRPPTGLITDTQYF; v_gene: TRBV19; j_gene: TRBJ2-3
CDR3aa: CASSIDRTTGELFF; v_gene: TRBV19; j_gene: TRBJ2-2
CDR3aa: CASSALADGYQETQYF; v_gene: TRBV7-6; j_gene: TRBJ2-5
CDR3aa: CASSPGQDTEAFF; v_gene: TRBV18; j_gene: TRBJ1-1
CDR3aa: CASSPTGTGDYEQYF; v_gene: TRBV6-5; j_gene: TRBJ2-7
CDR3aa: CASSYRMGRPQHF; v_gene: TRBV6-5; j_gene: TRBJ1-5
CDR3aa: CASSLGTGGTEAFF; v_gene: TRBV6-1; j_gene: TRBJ1-1
CDR3aa: CASSIAGQGADTQYF; v_gene: TRBV19; j_gene: TRBJ2-3
CDR3aa: CATSARDIQYEQYF; v_gene: TRBV15; j_gene: TRBJ2-7
CDR3aa: CASSAQGHEQYF; v_gene: TRBV25-1; j_gene: TRBJ2-7
CDR3aa: CASSPQATASYGYTF; v_gene: TRBV5-1; j_gene: TRBJ1-2
CDR3aa: CASSPPIGGQLNTEAFF; v_gene: TRBV18; j_gene: TRBJ1-1